What follows is one T cell receptor beta chain and its context. Antigen specificity is unknown. This sample was included in a study of regulatory T cells. Trimming cost V 4 bases and J 8 bases, with 19 bases left between them. Per germline, CDR1 SGHKS and CDR2 YYEKEE (reference sequence). This CDR3 is built from 16 residues. General study findings and limits: Hydrophobic residues at CDR3 positions 6 and 7 were enriched in conventional CD4+ T cells of CD3G-deficient patients.

Amplification used 52 TRBV primers and 13 TRBJ primers. Clones were read by immunoSEQ multiplex PCR, and TCRdb kept only the in-frame ones, dropping some. The sample records 20,000 to 25,000 clones, 70% to 90% being singletons. At testing, patients were 2 to 39 years old, with reduced naive and increased memory T-cell proportions. The TCR originated in a child aged 5 to 17 with CD3G deficiency. The sequenced sample was conventional CD4+ T cells sorted from blood. V usage is TRBV5-5 and J usage is TRBJ2-6, with D possibly being TRBD1 or TRBD2 (6 bases each). The CDR3 sequence is CASSPIPGAGTNVLTF. The CDR3 coding sequence is TGTGCCAGCAGCCCCATTCCGGGGGCGGGTACCAACGTCCTGACTTTC.